This T cell receptor beta chain derives from a study of shared T cell receptors in the human thymus. Some clones are missing from TCRdb's copy, which holds only in-frame ones; the method was immunoSEQ multiplex PCR. The sample carries 640,000 or so clones, 70% to 90% recorded once. There are 15 residues in the CDR3. Trimming cost V 6 bases and J 2 bases; bases outside gene matches: 8. The germline CDR1 and CDR2 sequences are MNHEY and SMNVEV (reference sequence). These data are also associated with another study on human thymus T cells. From that report: It was from resections taken during corrective heart surgery that the thymus tissue came.

Sequencing input: thymocytes. The clonotype comes from a boy less than two years old with a congenital heart defect. The V gene is TRBV27, the J gene TRBJ2-7; 9 bases agree with TRBD2. For the CDR3, the DNA is TGTGCCAGCAGGGACGCGGGACTAGCTACCTACGAGCAGTACTTC. Translated: CASRDAGLATYEQYF.